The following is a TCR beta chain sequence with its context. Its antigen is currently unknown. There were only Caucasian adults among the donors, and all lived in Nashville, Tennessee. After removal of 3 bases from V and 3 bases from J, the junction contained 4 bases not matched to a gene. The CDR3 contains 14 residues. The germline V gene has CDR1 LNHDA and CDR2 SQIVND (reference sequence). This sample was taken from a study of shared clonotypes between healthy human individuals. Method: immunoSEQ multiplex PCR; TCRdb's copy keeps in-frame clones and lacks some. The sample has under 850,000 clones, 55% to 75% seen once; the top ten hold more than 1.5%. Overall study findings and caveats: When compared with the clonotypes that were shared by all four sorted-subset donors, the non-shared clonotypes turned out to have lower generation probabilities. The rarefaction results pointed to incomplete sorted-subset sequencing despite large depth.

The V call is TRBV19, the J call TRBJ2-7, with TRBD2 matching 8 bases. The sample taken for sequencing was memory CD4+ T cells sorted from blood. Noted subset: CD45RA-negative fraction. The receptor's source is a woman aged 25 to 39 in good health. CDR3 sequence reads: CASSISGMGYEQYF. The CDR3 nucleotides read TGTGCCAGTAGTATTAGCGGGATGGGCTACGAGCAGTACTTC.